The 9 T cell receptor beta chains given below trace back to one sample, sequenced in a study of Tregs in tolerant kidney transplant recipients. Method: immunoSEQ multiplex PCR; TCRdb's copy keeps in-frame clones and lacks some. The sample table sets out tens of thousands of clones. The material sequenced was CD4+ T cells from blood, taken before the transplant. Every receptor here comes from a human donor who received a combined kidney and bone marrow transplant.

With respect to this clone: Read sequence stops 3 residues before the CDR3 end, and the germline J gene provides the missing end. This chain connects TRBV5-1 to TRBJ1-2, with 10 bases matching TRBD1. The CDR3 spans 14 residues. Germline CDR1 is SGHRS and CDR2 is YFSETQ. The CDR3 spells CASRWGDRGRGYTF. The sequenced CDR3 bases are TGCGCCAGCAGGTGGGGGGACAGGGGACGCGGC.

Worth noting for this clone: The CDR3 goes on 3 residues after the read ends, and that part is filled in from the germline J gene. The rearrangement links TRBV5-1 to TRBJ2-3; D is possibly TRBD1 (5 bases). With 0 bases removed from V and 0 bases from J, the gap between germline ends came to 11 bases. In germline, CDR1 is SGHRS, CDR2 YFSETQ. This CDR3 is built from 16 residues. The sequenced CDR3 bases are TGCGCCAGCAGCTTGGTTCCAGGGTCTAGCACAGATACG. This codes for CASSLVPGSSTDT. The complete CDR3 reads CASSLVPGSSTDTQYF.

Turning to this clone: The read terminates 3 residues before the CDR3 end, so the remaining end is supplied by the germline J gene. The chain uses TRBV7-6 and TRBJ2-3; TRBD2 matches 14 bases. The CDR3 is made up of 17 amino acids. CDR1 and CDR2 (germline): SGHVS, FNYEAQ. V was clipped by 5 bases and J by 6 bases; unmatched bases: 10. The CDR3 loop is CASSPWGLAGEGDTQYF. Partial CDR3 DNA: TGTGCCAGCAGCCCCTGGGGACTAGCGGGGGAGGGCGATACG.

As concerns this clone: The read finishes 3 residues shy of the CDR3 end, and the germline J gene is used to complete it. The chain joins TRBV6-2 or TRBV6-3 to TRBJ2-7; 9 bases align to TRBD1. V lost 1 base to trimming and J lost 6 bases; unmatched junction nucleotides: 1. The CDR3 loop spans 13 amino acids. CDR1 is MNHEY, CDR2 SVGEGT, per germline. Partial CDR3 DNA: TGTGCCAGCAGTTACTACAGGGGGCGCGAG. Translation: CASSYYRGRE. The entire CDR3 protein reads CASSYYRGREQYF.

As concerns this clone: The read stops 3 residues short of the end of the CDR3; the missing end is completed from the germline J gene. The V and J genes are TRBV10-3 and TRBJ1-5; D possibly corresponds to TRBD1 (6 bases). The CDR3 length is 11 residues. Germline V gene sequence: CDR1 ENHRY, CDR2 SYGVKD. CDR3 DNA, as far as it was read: TGTGCCATCAGCCAGGGGACCCCC. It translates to CAISQGTP. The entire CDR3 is CAISQGTPQHF.

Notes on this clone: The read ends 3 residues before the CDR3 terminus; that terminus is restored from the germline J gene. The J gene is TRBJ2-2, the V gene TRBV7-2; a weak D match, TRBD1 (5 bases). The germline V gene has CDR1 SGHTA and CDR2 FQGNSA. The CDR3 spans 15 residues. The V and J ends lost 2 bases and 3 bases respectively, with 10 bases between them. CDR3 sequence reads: CASSLQGFYTGELFF. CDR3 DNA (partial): TGTGCCAGCAGCTTACAGGGATTCTACACCGGGGAG.

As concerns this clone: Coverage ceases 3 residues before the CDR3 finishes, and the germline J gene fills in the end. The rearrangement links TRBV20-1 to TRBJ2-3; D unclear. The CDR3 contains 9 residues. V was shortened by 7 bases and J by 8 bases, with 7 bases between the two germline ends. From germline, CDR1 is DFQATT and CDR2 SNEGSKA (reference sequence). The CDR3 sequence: CSVGGTQYF. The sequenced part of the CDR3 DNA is TGCAGTGTCGGCGGTACG.

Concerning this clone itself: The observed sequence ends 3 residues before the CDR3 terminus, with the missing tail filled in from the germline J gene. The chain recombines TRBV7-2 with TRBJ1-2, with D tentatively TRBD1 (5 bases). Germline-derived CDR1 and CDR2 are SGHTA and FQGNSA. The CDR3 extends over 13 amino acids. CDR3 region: CASSAQGIGGYTF. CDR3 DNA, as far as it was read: TGTGCCAGCAGCGCCCAGGGAATCGGGGGC.

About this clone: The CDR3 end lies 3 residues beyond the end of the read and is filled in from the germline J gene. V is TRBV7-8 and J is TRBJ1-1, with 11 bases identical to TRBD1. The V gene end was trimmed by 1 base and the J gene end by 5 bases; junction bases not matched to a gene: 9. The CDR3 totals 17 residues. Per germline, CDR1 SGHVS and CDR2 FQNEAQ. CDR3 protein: CASSLEEGQGAGTEAFF. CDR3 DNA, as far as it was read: TGTGCCAGCAGCTTAGAGGAAGGACAGGGGGCAGGGACTGAA.